This T cell receptor (beta chain) was profiled in a study of T cell responses to AZD1222 COVID-19 vaccine. TCRdb's table, derived via immunoSEQ multiplex PCR, lists solely in-frame clones and lacks some. Of fewer than 120,000 clones listed, over 85% are singletons. The CDR3 covers 13 residues. The V gene is TRBV12-2, the J gene TRBJ1-5; TRBD1, the table's D call, was not compared with the DNA. TRBV12-2 represents a pseudogene. The TCR was taken from an adult who received the AZD1222 COVID-19 vaccine. The sample here was peripheral blood, taken 28 days after the second AZD1222 dose. The CDR3 bases are TGTGCAAGTCGAACAGGGTCGGATCAGCCCCAGCATTTT. Protein product: CASRTGSDQPQHF.